The clone carrying this T cell receptor (delta chain) appeared many times. CDR3 length equals 19 residues. The junction had 20 bases not matched to a gene; V was cut back by 6 bases and J by 3 bases. Germline CDR1 reads GEAIGNYY; CDR2 reads EKD. This sample was included in a study of gamma-delta chains in newborns, infants, children. TCRdb repeated clone calling on the reads with CATT. The sample has fewer than 7,000 delta-chain clones; approximately 14% are singletons. The sample was blood, taken at baseline. The clonotype was recovered from a child who was a newborn, infant or young child, either healthy, febrile or measles-vaccinated (not recorded which). The V call is TRDV2, the J call TRDJ1; 11 positions match TRDD3. The chain's CDR3 is CACCVLGDTPADEPDKLIF. CDR3 DNA: TGTGCCTGTTGCGTGCTGGGGGATACTCCCGCTGATGAGCCCGATAAACTCATCTTT.